The rows below give T cell receptor beta chains drawn from one sample of a study of blood T cell repertoires in COVID-19. The table came from immunoSEQ multiplex PCR; TCRdb's copy has only in-frame clones and leaves some out. The sample consists of 150,000 or so clones, around 88% of them appearing once. The source material was peripheral blood. These receptors all come from a man aged 45 to 65 with acute or convalescent COVID-19. CDR3s include the opening cysteine and the closing phenylalanine or tryptophan. The order of the fields is D gene, V gene, CDR3 length, J gene, clone size, CDR3 DNA, CDR3 protein. D genes are given only for firm matches. Clone size is stated in some rows and not others, as once, few, many or a class when expanded.

TRBD1,TRBV10-1,14,TRBJ1-1,-,TGCGCCAGCAGAGTGACAGGGTGGCACACTGAAGCTTTCTTT,CASRVTGWHTEAFF
-,TRBV2,15,TRBJ2-3,-,TGTGCCAGCAGTCCCCGACTCCCACGCGCGGATACGCAGTATTTT,CASSPRLPRADTQYF
-,TRBV2,15,TRBJ1-1,-,TGTGCCAGCAGTGTGGGGCGTCAGACAAACACTGAAGCTTTCTTT,CASSVGRQTNTEAFF
-,TRBV29-1,12,TRBJ1-2,-,TGCAGCGTTCCCGAGAATAACTATGGCTACACCTTC,CSVPENNYGYTF
-,TRBV20-1,11,TRBJ1-2,-,TGCAGTGCCCTTAGGGGGGGCGGCTACACCTTC,CSALRGGGYTF
TRBD1,TRBV19,13,TRBJ1-5,-,TGTGCCTCCGACAGGGGGCCAGGTCAGCCCCAGCATTTT,CASDRGPGQPQHF
-,TRBV4-1,20,TRBJ1-2,once,TGCGCCAGCAGCCAGAAGTGGGAGGGGTTTTCCGGGACAAGCGACTATGGCTACACCTTC,CASSQKWEGFSGTSDYGYTF
-,TRBV27,13,TRBJ1-5,-,TGTGCCAGCAGTTTAAAACGGAATCAGCCCCAGCATTTT,CASSLKRNQPQHF
-,TRBV29-1,15,TRBJ2-3,-,TGCAGCGTTGAACGATCCCGCCTAAGCACAGATACGCAGTATTTT,CSVERSRLSTDTQYF
TRBD1,TRBV5-1,15,TRBJ2-7,-,TGCGCCAGCAGCTCCGGGACAGGGCTGACCTACGAGCAGTACTTC,CASSSGTGLTYEQYF
-,TRBV5-6,15,TRBJ2-3,-,TGTGCCAGCAGCTTGGGCAGGGATCGTACAGATACGCAGTATTTT,CASSLGRDRTDTQYF
-,TRBV18,15,TRBJ1-2,-,TGTGCCAGCTCACCAGTTTCTGGGGCCAACTATGGCTACACCTTC,CASSPVSGANYGYTF
-,TRBV27,13,TRBJ2-3,-,TGTGCCAGCAGTAGGGGCCACACAGATACGCAGTATTTT,CASSRGHTDTQYF
-,TRBV5-6,12,TRBJ1-5,few,TGTGCCAGCAGCTTCCTTAATCAGCCCCAGCATTTT,CASSFLNQPQHF
-,TRBV27,15,TRBJ1-1,-,TGTGCCAGCAGTTTATTGCAAGGGGGAATCACTGAAGCTTTCTTT,CASSLLQGGITEAFF
TRBD1,TRBV5-1,15,TRBJ1-1,once,TGCGCCAGCAGCTTGCAGGGGACAGGGGGGGTTGAAGCTTTCTTT,CASSLQGTGGVEAFF
TRBD2,TRBV3-1/TRBV3-2,15,TRBJ2-7,-,TGTGCCAGCAGCCAAGCTAGCGGGGGGGCCTACGAGCAGTACTTC,CASSQASGGAYEQYF
-,TRBV6-2/TRBV6-3,16,TRBJ2-1,few,TGTGCCAGCAGTTACTGGACAGCCAGGTCCTACAATGAGCAGTTCTTC,CASSYWTARSYNEQFF
TRBD1,TRBV4-1,14,TRBJ1-1,-,TGCGCCAGCAGCCAAGATAACAGGGGATGGGGGGCTTTCTTT,CASSQDNRGWGAFF
-,TRBV5-1,13,TRBJ1-2,-,TGCGCCAGCAGCGCCGAGTCTTACTATGGCTACACCTTC,CASSAESYYGYTF
-,TRBV28,15,TRBJ2-3,-,TGTGCCAGCAGAACAGGGGAGGCCGAAACAGATACGCAGTATTTT,CASRTGEAETDTQYF
-,TRBV4-1,19,TRBJ1-1,few,TGCGCCAGCAGCCAAGGGGTCAGCAGGTCGTCAAAAGGGAACACTGAAGCTTTCTTT,CASSQGVSRSSKGNTEAFF
TRBD2,TRBV5-1,15,TRBJ2-1,-,TGCGCCAGCAGCCTGAGCACTAGCGGGACCACGGAGCAGTTCTTC,CASSLSTSGTTEQFF
-,TRBV19,13,TRBJ1-6,-,TGTGCCAGTAGGATAGGGCATGTTTCACCCCTCCACTTT,CASRIGHVSPLHF
TRBD2,TRBV28,16,TRBJ2-5,-,TGTGCCAGCAGTTTACCCCTAACGGGAGGGTTAGAGACCCAGTACTTC,CASSLPLTGGLETQYF
TRBD2,TRBV7-2,15,TRBJ2-1,-,TGTGCCAGCAGCCTGCTAGCGGGAGGGCGGGGTGAGCAGTTCTTC,CASSLLAGGRGEQFF
-,TRBV5-5,15,TRBJ2-7,once,TGTGCCAGCTACCCTCGTGGGGCGAGCTCCTACGAGCAGTACTTC,CASYPRGASSYEQYF
TRBD2,TRBV7-9,17,TRBJ2-3,-,TGTGCCAGCAGCCTTACATCATCTAGCGGGAGTGAAGATACGCAGTATTTT,CASSLTSSSGSEDTQYF
-,TRBV9,17,TRBJ2-6,-,TGTGCCAGCAGCGTAGGAGGGCCGACGACTGGGGCCAACGTCCTGACTTTC,CASSVGGPTTGANVLTF
TRBD1,TRBV10-3,13,TRBJ1-2,-,TGTGCCATTACCCGGGACAGGGGTTATGGCTACACCTTC,CAITRDRGYGYTF
-,TRBV12-3/TRBV12-4,13,TRBJ2-7,-,TGTGCCAGCAGTTTAGGAGACTCCTACGAGCAGTACTTC,CASSLGDSYEQYF
TRBD2,TRBV5-6,15,TRBJ2-1,-,TGTGCCAGCAGCCCGAACGGGAGGGTTAGGAATGAGCAGTTCTTC,CASSPNGRVRNEQFF